This T cell receptor beta chain was found in a study of OX40 agonist ivuxolimab in advanced cancers. Using immunoSEQ multiplex PCR, the repertoire was profiled, and TCRdb retains in-frame clones only, with some absent. This sample has about 8,000 clones, with 55% to 75% found just once. The ends were cut back, 5 bases at V and 4 bases at J, with 17 bases in the middle. The length of the CDR3 is 15 residues. Germline-derived CDR1 and CDR2 are SGHVS and FNYEAQ. A remark on this clone: Its specificity is unknown.

Broader study findings: A proportion of nonresponders additionally exhibited low normalized T-cell clonal expansion.

Sequenced material: CD4+ or CD8+ T cells sorted from blood, taken in a trial of the OX40 agonist ivuxolimab. This receptor was obtained from an adult with an advanced solid tumor such as melanoma, head and neck, liver or kidney cancer. This chain connects TRBV7-6 to TRBJ2-5; the D gene is possibly TRBD1 (5 bases). The CDR3 is CASSPIFVQGETQYF. The CDR3 DNA is TGTGCCAGCAGCCCCATCTTCGTGCAGGGAGAGACCCAGTACTTC.